These 30 T cell receptor beta chains originate from one sample sequenced in a study of CD8+ T cells in alopecia areata. Once RNA had been extracted, it was reverse transcribed into cDNA to act as the sequencing template. Repertoires were generated with immunoSEQ multiplex PCR, while TCRdb's copy carries only in-frame clones and drops some. Of 75,000 to 100,000 clones listed, 35% to 50% are singletons. The sequencing sample was made of CD4+ T cells sorted from blood. These receptors were taken from a human donor with alopecia areata.

The chain employs TRBV30 and TRBJ2-5; D is undetermined. This CDR3 is 15 amino acids long. Germline loops: CDR1 GTSNPN, CDR2 SVGIG (reference sequence). The ends were cut back, 0 bases at V and 2 bases at J, with 13 bases in the middle. CDR3 in amino acids: CAWSVDILKQETQYF. The CDR3 DNA sequence: TGTGCCTGGAGTGTCGATATCCTTAAACAAGAGACCCAGTACTTC.

In this sample, this clone turned up a few times. The rearrangement uses TRBV19 and TRBJ1-1; D is unclear. Germline loops: CDR1 LNHDA, CDR2 SQIVND (reference sequence). V gave up 0 bases and J gave up 7 bases, with 12 bases separating them. The CDR3 contains 14 residues. The CDR3, as DNA: TGTGCCAGTAGTATAGATCGTCAGCGGAGTGAAGCTTTCTTT. This sequence encodes CASSIDRQRSEAFF.

This clone was seen a few times. The V gene is TRBV29-1, the J gene TRBJ1-5, with D hard to call. CDR3 size: 15 residues. V shed 4 bases and J shed 2 bases, with 15 bases lying between them. Looked up from germline, CDR1 is SQVTM and CDR2 is ANQGSEA. CDR3 protein: CSVGDGLLGNQPQHF. The CDR3 DNA reads as TGCAGCGTTGGCGACGGCCTTCTGGGCAATCAGCCCCAGCATTTT.

CDR3 bases: TGTGCCTCCTCCCCCAGCCTGGAACAGCCCCAGCATTTT. Its protein is CASSPSLEQPQHF. The J gene is TRBJ1-5, the V gene TRBV30; unclear D gene. The V gene lost 7 bases and the J gene lost 7 bases, with 17 bases spanning the gap. The CDR3 has 13 residues. The germline V gene has CDR1 GTSNPN and CDR2 SVGIG (reference sequence).

The table lists this clone with a few counts. This chain links TRBV6-5 with TRBJ2-2, with 7 bases that match TRBD1. Losses at the gene ends were 6 bases for V and 0 bases for J; bases not matched to a gene: 4. This CDR3 is 15 amino acids long. CDR1 MNHEY and CDR2 SVGAGI come from the germline V gene. The CDR3, as DNA: TGTGCCAGCAGCAGTGGGACAGCGAACACCGGGGAGCTGTTTTTT. This gives the protein CASSSGTANTGELFF.

The chain recombines TRBV29-1 with TRBJ2-5; D is ambiguous. The CDR3 is made up of 11 amino acids. CDR1 SQVTM and CDR2 ANQGSEA come from the germline V gene. With 4 bases removed from V and 1 base from J, the gap between germline ends came to 4 bases. CDR3 amino acids: CSVVTQETQYF. CDR3 in DNA: TGCAGCGTTGTGACCCAAGAGACCCAGTACTTC.

This clone was observed a handful of times. The V gene is TRBV29-1, the J gene TRBJ2-7; D ambiguous. V was shortened by 7 bases and J by 2 bases, with 9 bases between the two germline ends. CDR3 length: 11 residues. The germline gives CDR1 SQVTM, CDR2 ANQGSEA. This CDR3 is CSARATYEQYF. In nucleotides, the CDR3 is TGCAGCGCCCGGGCCACCTACGAGCAGTACTTC.

This clone occurred a few times. V and J are TRBV29-1 and TRBJ2-1, with 7 bases identical to TRBD1. CDR1 is SQVTM, CDR2 ANQGSEA, per germline. V lost 3 bases and J lost 9; bases outside the gene matches: 2. The CDR3 covers 11 residues. The CDR3 region has the DNA TGCAGCGTTGAGAGACAGGGTGAGCAGTTCTTC. This encodes CSVERQGEQFF.

CDR3 sequence (DNA): TGTGCCATCAAGTCGGATAGCAATCAGCCCCAGCATTTT. This gives the protein CAIKSDSNQPQHF. The chain has TRBV2 and TRBJ1-5; no clear D gene. Trimming took off 10 bases at V and 0 bases at J, with 10 bases between the two ends. Germline CDR1 is SNHLY and CDR2 is FYNNEI. The CDR3 spans 13 residues.

In its sample, this clone was seen a few times. The rearrangement uses TRBV29-1 and TRBJ2-5; TRBD2 matches at 10 bases. J lost 5 bases, V lost 0 bases, and 9 bases had no gene match. The CDR3 is made up of 16 amino acids. Germline V gene lookup returns CDR1 SQVTM and CDR2 ANQGSEA. CDR3 sequence: CSVEDSLAGDGETQYF. For the CDR3, the DNA is TGCAGCGTTGAAGATTCTCTAGCGGGGGACGGGGAGACCCAGTACTTC.

This chain uses TRBV29-1 with TRBJ2-5, with D uncertain. CDR1 and CDR2 from the germline V gene are SQVTM and ANQGSEA. Trimming cost V 2 bases and J 1 base, with 8 bases left between them. The CDR3 runs 13 residues. The CDR3 nucleotides are TGCAGCGTTGAATATAGAGCCCAAGAGACCCAGTACTTC. Protein product: CSVEYRAQETQYF.

This chain links TRBV29-1 with TRBJ2-1, with TRBD1 matching over 8 bases. V was clipped by 6 bases and J by 0 bases; unmatched bases: 7. The CDR3 runs 15 residues. CDR1 is SQVTM, CDR2 ANQGSEA, per germline. The CDR3 sequence: CSVGRTGSSYNEQFF. The CDR3 DNA is TGCAGCGTGGGGAGGACAGGGAGCTCCTACAATGAGCAGTTCTTC.

In DNA form, the CDR3 reads TGTGCCAGCAGTGAATCGGTAGCGGGGAAGAGTGAGCAGTACTTC. It encodes CASSESVAGKSEQYF. The chain joins TRBV25-1 to TRBJ2-7; 8 nucleotides line up with TRBD2. CDR1 MGHDK and CDR2 SYGVNS come from the germline V gene. The CDR3 sequence is 15 residues long. The trim removed 1 base at V and 7 bases at J, leaving 9 bases unmatched.

The gene calls are TRBV30 and TRBJ1-2; 12 bases match TRBD1. CDR3 size: 13 residues. Per germline, CDR1 GTSNPN and CDR2 SVGIG (reference sequence). J gave up 6 bases and V 5 bases, and 4 bases lay outside the gene matches. CDR3 sequence reads: CAWSGTGGDGYTF. For the CDR3, the DNA is TGTGCCTGGTCCGGGACAGGGGGCGATGGCTACACCTTC.

The chain links TRBV23-1 to TRBJ2-3, with D unresolved. TRBV23-1 is an ORF, and what it does is uncertain. Trimming took 4 bases from V and 6 from J, leaving 20 bases between them. The CDR3 spans 16 residues. The CDR3 DNA follows: TGCGCCAGCAGTCCACATGACGGAGAAATGATGGATACGCAGTATTTT. Encoded protein: CASSPHDGEMMDTQYF.

The rearrangement joins TRBV29-1 to TRBJ1-1; 10 nucleotides match TRBD1. V was clipped by 7 bases and J by 5 bases; unmatched bases: 10. CDR3 size: 14 residues. Germline V lookup: CDR1 SQVTM, CDR2 ANQGSEA. CDR3 sequence reads: CSAIRRDRGTEAFF. CDR3 coding DNA: TGCAGCGCCATAAGGCGGGACAGGGGTACTGAAGCTTTCTTT. The full variable domain, with the rest looked up from reference TRBV29-1 and TRBJ1-1, is SAVISQKPSRDICQRGTSLTIQCQVDSQVTMMFWYRQQPGQSLTLIATANQGSEATYESGFVIDKFPISRPNLTFSTLTVSNMSPEDSSIYLCSAIRRDRGTEAFFGQGTRLTVV.

The chain joins TRBV10-3 to TRBJ2-7, with 9 bases matching TRBD1. J gave up 5 bases and V 10 bases, and 9 bases lay outside the gene matches. The CDR3 extends over 13 amino acids. Germline CDR1 reads ENHRY; CDR2 reads SYGVKD. In nucleotides, the CDR3 is TGTGCCACAACTCCGGGACAGGGCAACGAGCAGTACTTC. This translates into CATTPGQGNEQYF.

This chain connects TRBV30 to TRBJ1-6; TRBD1 aligns across 8 bases. V lost 4 bases to trimming and J lost 10 bases; unmatched junction nucleotides: 6. The CDR3 contains 13 residues. The germline V gene encodes CDR1 GTSNPN and CDR2 SVGIG (reference sequence). The CDR3 loop is CAWTGQVVSPLHF. CDR3 coding DNA: TGTGCCTGGACGGGACAGGTAGTCTCACCCCTCCACTTT.

V gene TRBV4-3 combines with J gene TRBJ1-2; 8 bases are a match to TRBD1. CDR1 is LGHNA and CDR2 is YSLEER in the germline V gene. The CDR3 contains 15 residues. The V gene end was trimmed by 0 bases and the J gene end by 7 bases; junction bases not matched to a gene: 7. CDR3 in amino acids: CASSQEASGGFGYTF. Here the CDR3 DNA reads TGCGCCAGCAGCCAAGAGGCTTCAGGGGGCTTTGGCTACACCTTC.

V and J are TRBV19 and TRBJ1-1; no reliable D call. Germline CDR1 is LNHDA and CDR2 is SQIVND (reference sequence). The CDR3 is made up of 14 amino acids. The V and J ends lost 3 bases and 0 bases respectively, with 8 bases between them. DNA of the CDR3: TGTGCCAGTAGTATGCTCACCCTGAACACTGAAGCTTTCTTT. Translation: CASSMLTLNTEAFF.

The V gene is TRBV29-1, the J gene TRBJ1-6; TRBD1 agrees at 8 bases. Germline-derived CDR1 and CDR2 are SQVTM and ANQGSEA. The CDR3 loop spans 14 amino acids. Unmatched junction bases numbered 7, after V lost 6 bases and J lost 6 bases. For the CDR3, the DNA is TGCAGCGTAGCTCAGGGGGCGCTTAATTCACCCCTCCACTTT. Translation: CSVAQGALNSPLHF.

The chain uses TRBV5-1 and TRBJ2-1; the match to TRBD2 covers 9 bases. Per germline, CDR1 SGHRS and CDR2 YFSETQ. Losses at the gene ends were 4 bases for V and 0 bases for J; bases not matched to a gene: 8. The length of the CDR3 is 17 residues. The CDR3 protein is CASSRTSAIFSYNEQFF. The CDR3 DNA reads TGCGCCAGCAGCAGGACTAGCGCTATTTTCTCCTACAATGAGCAGTTCTTC.

The chain is built from TRBV29-1 and TRBJ2-7; D is possibly TRBD2 (6 bases). TRBJ2-5 explains the end of the DNA better; the J call may be wrong. The CDR3 is 12 amino acids. Germline V gives CDR1 SQVTM, CDR2 ANQGSEA. CDR3 DNA sequence: TGCAGCGTTGCTCTGACCGGGGGGACCCAGTACTTC. It specifies CSVALTGGTQYF.

This clone has only one observation. The rearrangement links TRBV29-1 to TRBJ1-2; 7 nucleotides align to TRBD1. The germline CDR1 and CDR2 sequences are SQVTM and ANQGSEA. The V and J ends lost 7 bases and 0 bases, in that order; junction bases with no gene match: 11. CDR3 size: 15 residues. CDR3 region: CSAAGQENSNYGYTF. The CDR3 coding sequence is TGCAGCGCCGCCGGACAGGAGAATTCTAACTATGGCTACACCTTC.

Remarks on this clone: This specimen includes other DNA sequences encoding the same CDR3. The chain uses TRBV28 and TRBJ1-5; possible D gene TRBD1, 5 bases. The germline V and J ends were trimmed by 8 bases and 4 bases, with 9 bases remaining between them. The CDR3 spans 12 residues. The germline V gene has CDR1 MDHEN and CDR2 SYDVKM. The CDR3 DNA reads as TGTGCCAGCGGGAGGGGAAATCAGCCCCAGCATTTT. Residues: CASGRGNQPQHF.

The chain couples TRBV28 to TRBJ1-5; D not certain. This CDR3 has 16 residues. Between the trimmed V and J ends, which lost 7 bases and 0 bases, there was a span of 16 bases. In germline, CDR1 is MDHEN, CDR2 SYDVKM. The CDR3 is CASIVSFPFSNQPQHF. The CDR3 nucleotides are TGTGCCAGCATAGTGTCCTTCCCTTTTAGCAATCAGCCCCAGCATTTT. The whole variable domain, filled in from reference TRBV28 and TRBJ1-5, reads DVKVTQSSRYLVKRTGEKVFLECVQDMDHENMFWYRQDPGLGLRLIYFSYDVKMKEKGDIPEGYSVSREKKERFSLILESASTNQTSMYLCASIVSFPFSNQPQHFGDGTRLSIL.

The chain uses TRBV30 and TRBJ1-6, with D tentatively TRBD1 (5 bases). V lost 0 bases and J 10 bases, leaving 19 bases between the germline ends. The CDR3 sequence is 16 residues long. Germline assignment: CDR1 GTSNPN and CDR2 SVGIG (reference sequence). CDR3 in DNA: TGTGCCTGGAGTGTAGGTCATCAGGGTGTAGGGTCACCCCTCCACTTT. It specifies CAWSVGHQGVGSPLHF.

The V call is TRBV29-1, the J call TRBJ2-7; tentatively, D is TRBD2 (5 bases). Trimming took 4 bases from V and 2 from J, leaving 15 bases between them. Germline loops: CDR1 SQVTM, CDR2 ANQGSEA. The CDR3 has 14 amino acids. For the CDR3, the DNA is TGCAGCGTTGCCAGAGCGGACGGCCCCTACGAGCAGTACTTC. The encoded protein is CSVARADGPYEQYF.

The chain uses TRBV7-2 and TRBJ1-2, with D possibly matching TRBD1 (5 bases). The germline V gene has CDR1 SGHTA and CDR2 FQGNSA. This CDR3 is built from 15 residues. V was pared by 9 bases and J by 2 bases, with 19 bases between. CDR3 protein: CASLPGTGGNYGYTF. CDR3 coding DNA: TGTGCCAGTCTACCCGGGACGGGGGGAAACTATGGCTACACCTTC.

This clone appeared a few times. The CDR3, as DNA: TGCAGCGTTGAAGATATCGCAACGAGAAGCACAGATACGCAGTATTTT. It specifies CSVEDIATRSTDTQYF. The chain recombines TRBV29-1 with TRBJ2-3; unclear D gene. The germline V gene encodes CDR1 SQVTM and CDR2 ANQGSEA. This CDR3 has 16 amino acids. Trimming pared 0 bases from V and 0 bases from J, leaving 13 bases between.